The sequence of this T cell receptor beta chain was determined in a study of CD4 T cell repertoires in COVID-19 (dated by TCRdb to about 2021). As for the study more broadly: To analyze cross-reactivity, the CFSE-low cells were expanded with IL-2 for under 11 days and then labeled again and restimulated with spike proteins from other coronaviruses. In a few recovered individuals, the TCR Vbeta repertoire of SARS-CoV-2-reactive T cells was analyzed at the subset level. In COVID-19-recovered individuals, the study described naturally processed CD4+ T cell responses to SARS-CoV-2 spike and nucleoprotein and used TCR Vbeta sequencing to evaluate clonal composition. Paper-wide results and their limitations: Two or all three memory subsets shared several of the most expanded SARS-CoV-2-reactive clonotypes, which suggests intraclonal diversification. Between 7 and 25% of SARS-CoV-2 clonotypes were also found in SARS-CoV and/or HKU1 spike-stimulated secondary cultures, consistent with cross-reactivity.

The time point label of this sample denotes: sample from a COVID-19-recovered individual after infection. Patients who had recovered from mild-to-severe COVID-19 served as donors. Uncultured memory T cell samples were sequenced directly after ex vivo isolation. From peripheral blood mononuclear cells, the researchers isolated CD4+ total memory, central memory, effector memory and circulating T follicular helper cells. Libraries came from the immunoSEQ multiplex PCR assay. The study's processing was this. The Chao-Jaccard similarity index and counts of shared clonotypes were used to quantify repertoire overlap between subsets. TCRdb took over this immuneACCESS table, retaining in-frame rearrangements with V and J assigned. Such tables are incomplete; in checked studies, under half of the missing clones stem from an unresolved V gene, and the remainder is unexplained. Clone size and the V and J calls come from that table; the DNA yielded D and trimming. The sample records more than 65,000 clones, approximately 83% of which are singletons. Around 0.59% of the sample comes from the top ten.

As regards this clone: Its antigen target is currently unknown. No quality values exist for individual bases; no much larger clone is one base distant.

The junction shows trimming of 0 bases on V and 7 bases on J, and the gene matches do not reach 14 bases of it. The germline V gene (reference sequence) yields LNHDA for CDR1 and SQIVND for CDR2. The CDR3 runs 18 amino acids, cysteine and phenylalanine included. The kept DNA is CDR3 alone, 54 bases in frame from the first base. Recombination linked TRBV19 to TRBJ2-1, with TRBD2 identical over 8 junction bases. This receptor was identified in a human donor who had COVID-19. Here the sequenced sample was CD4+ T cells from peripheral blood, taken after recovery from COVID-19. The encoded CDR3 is CASSIDPPGLVTMNEQFF. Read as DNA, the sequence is TGTGCCAGTAGTATAGACCCCCCGGGACTAGTTACAATGAATGAGCAGTTCTTC.